This T cell receptor (beta chain) stems from a study of regulatory T cells in long-lasting Graves disease. Background on the study: The antithyroid drugs taken by newly diagnosed Graves' patients had been used for under 3 months.

The V gene's germline CDR1 is PRHDT and CDR2 FYEKMQ (reference sequence). CDR3 length: 15 residues. V gave up 1 base and J gave up 1 base, with 11 bases separating them. Arm-PCR of CDR3 regions and iRepertoire HTBI primers were the basis on which TCR beta libraries were built. TCRdb re-called the multiplex PCR reads with MiXCR, one entry per CDR3 protein. Of 350,000 to 450,000 distinct CDR3 sequences detected, more than 13% appear once; the ten largest clones hold approximately 15%. This clonotype was seen many times. The time point is: newly diagnosed GD, antithyroid drugs for less than 3 months. Construction of the TCR library relied on RNA isolated from PBMCs. This sample also appeared in a second study, on T cells in Graves' hyperthyroidism and ophthalmopathy.

This TCR came from a woman in her 30s with Graves disease. The sample in question was peripheral blood mononuclear cells (PBMCs), obtained at new diagnosis, from a patient treated with antithyroid drugs. This sequence joins TRBV13 and TRBJ2-7; D might be TRBD2 (6 bases). The CDR3 DNA sequence: TGTGCCAGCAGCTTAGCGGGAGAGCAATCCTACGAGCAGTACTTC. Protein product: CASSLAGEQSYEQYF.